The present T cell receptor beta chain was sequenced within a study of T-cell memory formation after mild COVID-19. MiXCR was run by TCRdb on the 5' RACE reads, yielding one entry per CDR3 protein. The sample lists about 290,000 distinct CDR3 sequences, roughly 15% occurring once. Germline-derived CDR1 and CDR2 are SGDLS and YYNGEE. The V gene end was trimmed by 0 bases and the J gene end by 7 bases; junction bases not matched to a gene: 9. The CDR3 contains 16 residues. Sequences were obtained from PBMCs or a T cell subset sorted from them (not recorded which). This rearrangement joins TRBV9 to TRBJ2-3, with TRBD2 identical over 9 bases. This receptor was identified in a man younger than 30 who had mild COVID-19 (a few samples of this study predate the infection). Cell type and time point are not known. CDR3 region: CASSVAMRGGNHTQYF. The CDR3 DNA reads TGTGCCAGCAGCGTAGCCATGCGGGGGGGCAATCATACGCAGTATTTT. The full variable domain, completed using reference TRBV9 and TRBJ2-3, is DSGVTQTPKHLITATGQRVTLRCSPRSGDLSVYWYQQSLDQGLQFLIQYYNGEERAKGNILERFSAQQFPDLHSELNLSSLELGDSALYFCASSVAMRGGNHTQYFGPGTRLTVL.